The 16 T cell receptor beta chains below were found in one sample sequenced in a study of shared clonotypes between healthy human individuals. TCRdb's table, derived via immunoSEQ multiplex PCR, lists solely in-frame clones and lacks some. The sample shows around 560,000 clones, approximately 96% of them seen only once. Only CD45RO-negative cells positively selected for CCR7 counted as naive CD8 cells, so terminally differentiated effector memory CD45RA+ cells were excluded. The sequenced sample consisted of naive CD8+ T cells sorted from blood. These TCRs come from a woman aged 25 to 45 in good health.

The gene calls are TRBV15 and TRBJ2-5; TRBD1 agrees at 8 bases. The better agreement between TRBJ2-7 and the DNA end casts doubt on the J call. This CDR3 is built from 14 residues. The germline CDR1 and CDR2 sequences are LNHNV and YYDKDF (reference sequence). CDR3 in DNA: TGTGCCACCAGCAGAGGTGGACAGGGTTACGAGCAGTACTTC. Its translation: CATSRGGQGYEQYF.

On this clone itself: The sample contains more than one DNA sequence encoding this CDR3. The CDR3 spells CASSAGSSYEQYF. The CDR3 DNA reads as TGTGCCAGCAGTGCCGGGTCCTCCTACGAGCAGTACTTC. This chain connects TRBV27 to TRBJ2-7; D remains ambiguous. Germline-derived CDR1 and CDR2 are MNHEY and SMNVEV (reference sequence). The length of the CDR3 is 13 residues. The germline V and J ends were trimmed by 5 bases and 0 bases, with 8 bases remaining between them.

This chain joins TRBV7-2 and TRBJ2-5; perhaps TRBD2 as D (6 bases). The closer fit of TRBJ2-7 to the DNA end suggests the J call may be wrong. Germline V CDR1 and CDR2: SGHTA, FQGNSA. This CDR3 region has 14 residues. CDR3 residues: CASTPFTGAYEQYF. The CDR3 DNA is TGTGCCAGCACTCCATTCACGGGAGCCTACGAGCAGTACTTC.

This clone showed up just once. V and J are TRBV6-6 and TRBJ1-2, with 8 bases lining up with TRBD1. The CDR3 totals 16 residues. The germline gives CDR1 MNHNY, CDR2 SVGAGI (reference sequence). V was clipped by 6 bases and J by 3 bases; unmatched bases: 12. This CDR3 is CASRPFGQGGHYGYTF. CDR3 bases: TGTGCCAGCAGGCCATTCGGACAGGGCGGTCACTATGGCTACACCTTC.

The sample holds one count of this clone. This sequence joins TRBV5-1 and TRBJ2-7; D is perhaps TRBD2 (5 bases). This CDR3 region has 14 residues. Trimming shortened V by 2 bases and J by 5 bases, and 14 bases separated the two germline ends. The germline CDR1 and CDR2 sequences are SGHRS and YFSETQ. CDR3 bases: TGCGCCAGCAGCTTTGAGGGATTTGGGGACGAGCAGTACTTC. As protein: CASSFEGFGDEQYF.

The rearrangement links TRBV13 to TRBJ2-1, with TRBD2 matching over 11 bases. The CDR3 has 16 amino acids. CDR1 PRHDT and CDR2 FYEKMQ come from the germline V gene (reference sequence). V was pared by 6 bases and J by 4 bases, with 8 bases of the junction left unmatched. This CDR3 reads CASRDTGTSGYNEQFF. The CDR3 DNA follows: TGTGCCAGCAGAGATACCGGGACTAGCGGTTACAATGAGCAGTTCTTC.

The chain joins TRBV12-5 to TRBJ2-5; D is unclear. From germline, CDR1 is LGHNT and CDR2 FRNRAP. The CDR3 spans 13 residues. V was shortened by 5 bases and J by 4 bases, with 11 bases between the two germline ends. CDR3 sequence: CASGAGHAETQYF. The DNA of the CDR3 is TGTGCTAGTGGTGCCGGCCACGCAGAGACCCAGTACTTC. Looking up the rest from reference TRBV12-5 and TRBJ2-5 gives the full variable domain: DARVTQTPRHKVTEMGQEVTMRCQPILGHNTVFWYRQTMMQGLELLAYFRNRAPLDDSGMPKDRFSAEMPDATLATLKIQPSEPRDSAVYFCASGAGHAETQYFGPGTRLLVL.

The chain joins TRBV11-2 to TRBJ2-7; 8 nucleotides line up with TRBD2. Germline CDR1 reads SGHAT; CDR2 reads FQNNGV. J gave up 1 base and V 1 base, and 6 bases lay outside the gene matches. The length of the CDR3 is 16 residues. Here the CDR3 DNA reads TGTGCCAGCAGCTTAGCCCCTAGCGGGTGGTCCTACGAGCAGTACTTC. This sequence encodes CASSLAPSGWSYEQYF.

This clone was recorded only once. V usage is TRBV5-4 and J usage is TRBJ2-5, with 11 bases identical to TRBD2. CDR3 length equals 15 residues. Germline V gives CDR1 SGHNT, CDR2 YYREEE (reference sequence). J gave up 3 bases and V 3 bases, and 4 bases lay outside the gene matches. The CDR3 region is CASSSTSGSKETQYF. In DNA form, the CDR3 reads TGTGCCAGCAGCTCAACTAGCGGGAGTAAAGAGACCCAGTACTTC.

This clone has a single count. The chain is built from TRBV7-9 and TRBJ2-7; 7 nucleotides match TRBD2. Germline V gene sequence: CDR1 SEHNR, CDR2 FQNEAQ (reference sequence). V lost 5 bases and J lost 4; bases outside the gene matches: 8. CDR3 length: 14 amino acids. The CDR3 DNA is TGTGCCAGCAGCCAAACTACTAGCGATTACGAGCAGTACTTC. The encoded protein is CASSQTTSDYEQYF.

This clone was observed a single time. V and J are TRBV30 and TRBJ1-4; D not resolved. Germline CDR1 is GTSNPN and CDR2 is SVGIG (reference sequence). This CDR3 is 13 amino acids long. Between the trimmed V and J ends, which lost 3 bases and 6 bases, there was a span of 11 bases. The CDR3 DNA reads TGTGCCTGGAGGCCCACTAGTGATGAAAAACTGTTTTTT. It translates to CAWRPTSDEKLFF.

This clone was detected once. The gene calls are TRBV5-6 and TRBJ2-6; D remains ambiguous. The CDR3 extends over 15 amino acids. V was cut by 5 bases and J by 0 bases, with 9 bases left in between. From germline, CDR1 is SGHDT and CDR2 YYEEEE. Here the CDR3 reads CASRWEPSGANVLTF. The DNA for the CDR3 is TGTGCCAGCAGGTGGGAACCCTCTGGGGCCAACGTCCTGACTTTC.

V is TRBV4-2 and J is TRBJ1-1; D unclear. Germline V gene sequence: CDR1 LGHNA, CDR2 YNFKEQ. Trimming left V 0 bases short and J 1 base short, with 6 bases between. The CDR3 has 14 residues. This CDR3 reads CASSQDPGNTEAFF. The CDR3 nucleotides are TGTGCCAGCAGCCAAGATCCAGGGAACACTGAAGCTTTCTTT.

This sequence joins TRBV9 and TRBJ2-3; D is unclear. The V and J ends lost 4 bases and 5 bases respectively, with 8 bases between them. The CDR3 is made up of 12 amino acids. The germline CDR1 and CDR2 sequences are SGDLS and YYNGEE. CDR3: CASSWWGDTQYF. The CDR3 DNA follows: TGTGCCAGCAGCTGGTGGGGAGATACGCAGTATTTT.

Here the CDR3 reads CASSLATNTGELFF. Written as DNA, the CDR3 is TGTGCCAGCAGCTTAGCCACAAACACCGGGGAGCTGTTTTTT. J is TRBJ2-2 and V is TRBV7-7; D is unresolved. Germline CDR1 is SSHAT and CDR2 is FNYEAQ (reference sequence). The CDR3 is 14 amino acids. Trimming removed 0 bases from V and 2 bases from J, with 4 bases in between.

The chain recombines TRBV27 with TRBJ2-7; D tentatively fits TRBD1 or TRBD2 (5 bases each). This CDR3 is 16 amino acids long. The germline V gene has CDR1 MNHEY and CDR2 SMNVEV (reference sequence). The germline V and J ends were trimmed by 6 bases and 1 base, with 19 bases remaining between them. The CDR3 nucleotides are TGTGCCAGCAGGATCCTAGGGACCCGAGGGTCCTACGAGCAGTACTTC. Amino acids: CASRILGTRGSYEQYF.